The 9 T cell receptor beta chains below all came from one sample that was sequenced in a study of breast tumors, draining lymph nodes, adjacent tissues. Axillary draining lymph nodes of breast cancer patients supplied the node samples. TCRdb itself ran the multiplex PCR reads through MiXCR, one entry per CDR3 protein. The data contain under 150,000 distinct CDR3 sequences, 20% to 25% of them singletons. The specimen sequenced was axillary lymph node tissue. These TCRs come from a female donor with breast cancer. Some clones in this sample may be carry-over from other donors' samples.

This clonotype appeared a few times. The chain uses TRBV30 and TRBJ2-1; D is uncertain. The V gene lost 4 bases and the J gene lost 2 bases, with 15 bases spanning the gap. Per the germline V gene, CDR1 is GTSNPN and CDR2 is SVGIG (reference sequence). There are 15 residues in the CDR3. CDR3 amino acids: CAWTRKGVPYNEQFF. The CDR3 DNA reads TGTGCCTGGACCCGGAAGGGTGTTCCCTACAATGAGCAGTTCTTC. Full variable domain (remainder filled in from reference TRBV30 and TRBJ2-1): SQTIHQWPATLVQPVGSPLSLECTVEGTSNPNLYWYRQAAGRGLQLLFYSVGIGQISSEVPQNLSASRPQDRQFILSSKKLLLSDSGFYLCAWTRKGVPYNEQFFGPGTRLTVL.

This clonotype was detected ten times or more. The CDR3, as DNA: TGCAGCGTTGAAGGGGTAGGGGACTCCTACAATGAGCAGTTCTTC. This translates into CSVEGVGDSYNEQFF. This chain links TRBV29-1 with TRBJ2-1; D may be TRBD1 (5 bases). Trimming took 1 base from V and 0 from J, leaving 10 bases between them. This CDR3 has 15 residues. Germline CDR1 reads SQVTM; CDR2 reads ANQGSEA.

This clonotype was seen many times. The CDR3 DNA follows: TGCGCCAGCAGCTTAGGACTAGCCCACCTTAATGAGCAGTTCTTC. Translation gives CASSLGLAHLNEQFF. The chain carries TRBV5-1 and TRBJ2-1; TRBD2 matches 8 bases. With V trimmed by 2 bases and J by 7 bases, 8 bases remained unmatched. Germline V gene sequence: CDR1 SGHRS, CDR2 YFSETQ. There are 15 residues in the CDR3.

There are many counts of this clonotype. The chain employs TRBV7-2 and TRBJ2-3; maybe TRBD2 (6 bases). The V end lost 0 bases, the J end lost 5 bases, and 12 bases lay between the germline ends. This CDR3 has 15 residues. CDR1 is SGHTA, CDR2 FQGNSA, per germline. CDR3 coding DNA: TGTGCCAGCAGCTTAGCGCCGGGAGTTGTAGATACGCAGTATTTT. It specifies CASSLAPGVVDTQYF.

This clonotype occurred many times. This chain connects TRBV6-5 to TRBJ2-7, with 7 bases lining up with TRBD1. V was clipped by 4 bases and J by 3 bases; unmatched bases: 6. CDR3 size: 14 residues. The germline V gene encodes CDR1 MNHEY and CDR2 SVGAGI. This CDR3 is CASSSLTGSYEQYF. The CDR3 region has the DNA TGTGCCAGCAGTTCTTTGACAGGGAGCTACGAGCAGTACTTC.

This clonotype was detected ten times or more. The V and J genes are TRBV28 and TRBJ2-7; D is unclear. The CDR3 sequence is 14 residues long. Per the germline V gene, CDR1 is MDHEN and CDR2 is SYDVKM. V was clipped by 10 bases and J by 0 bases, with 16 bases between them. The CDR3 DNA reads as TGTGCCACCACCTCCATCCACAACTCCTACGAGCAGTACTTC. Amino acids: CATTSIHNSYEQYF. The full variable domain, with the rest looked up from reference TRBV28 and TRBJ2-7, is DVKVTQSSRYLVKRTGEKVFLECVQDMDHENMFWYRQDPGLGLRLIYFSYDVKMKEKGDIPEGYSVSREKKERFSLILESASTNQTSMYLCATTSIHNSYEQYFGPGTRLTVT.

In regard to this clonotype: One base away lies a much larger clone, so this may be a sequencing read error. This rearrangement joins TRBV20-1 to TRBJ2-7, with 12 bases lining up with TRBD2. Germline V CDR1 and CDR2: DFQATT, SNEGSKA (reference sequence). Trimming took 8 bases from V and 7 from J; bases not matched to a gene: 9. This CDR3 has 13 residues. CDR3 nucleotide sequence: TGCAGTACTCTAGCGGGAGGGGGGGGGGAGCAGTACTTC. As protein: CSTLAGGGGEQYF.

This clonotype has ten or more counts. This rearrangement joins TRBV6-1 to TRBJ2-3, with D hard to call. The germline V gene encodes CDR1 MNHNS and CDR2 SASEGT. CDR3 length: 15 residues. Trimming stripped 4 bases from V and 2 bases from J, with 13 bases between. The CDR3 loop reads CASSVSAGLTDTQYF. The DNA of the CDR3 is TGTGCCAGCAGTGTGTCGGCCGGGCTCACAGATACGCAGTATTTT.

This clonotype was observed many times. V and J are TRBV5-4 and TRBJ2-7; 10 nucleotides agree with TRBD1. V trimming: 2 bases; J trimming: 0 bases; junction bases outside the gene matches: 11. Germline V gene lookup returns CDR1 SGHNT and CDR2 YYREEE (reference sequence). The CDR3 extends over 18 amino acids. CDR3 amino acids: CASSLAADRGLSSYEQYF. The CDR3 nucleotides read TGTGCCAGCAGCTTAGCGGCCGACAGGGGGCTGAGCTCCTACGAGCAGTACTTC. The complete variable domain, with remaining parts taken from reference TRBV5-4 and TRBJ2-7, reads ETGVTQSPTHLIKTRGQQVTLRCSSQSGHNTVSWYQQALGQGPQFIFQYYREEENGRGNFPPRFSGLQFPNYSSELNVNALELDDSALYLCASSLAADRGLSSYEQYFGPGTRLTVT.